The 28 T cell receptor beta chains below all came from one sample that was sequenced in a study of T cell responses to AZD1222 COVID-19 vaccine. Only in-frame clones appear in the TCRdb table, and some are missing; sequencing was by immunoSEQ multiplex PCR. Of 200,000 or so clones listed, 90% to 95% are singletons. The sequenced sample was peripheral blood, obtained on day 0 of AZD1222 vaccination. These TCRs come from an adult in good health.

The chain is built from TRBV27 and TRBJ1-5, with D perhaps matching TRBD1 (5 bases). This CDR3 is 16 amino acids long. The V gene's germline CDR1 is MNHEY and CDR2 SMNVEV (reference sequence). Trimming shortened V by 0 bases and J by 1 base, and 10 bases separated the two germline ends. The CDR3 coding sequence is TGTGCCAGCAGTTTATCGTCGGGGGTGAGCAATCAGCCCCAGCATTTT. As protein: CASSLSSGVSNQPQHF.

This chain uses TRBV6-5 with TRBJ2-7; weak D call: TRBD2 (6 bases). The V gene's germline CDR1 is MNHEY and CDR2 SVGAGI. The CDR3 is made up of 12 amino acids. The V end was cut by 10 bases, the J end by 0 bases, with 10 bases between. CDR3 coding DNA: TGTGCCAAGGCGGGGAACTCCTACGAGCAGTACTTC. Translation: CAKAGNSYEQYF.

The chain carries TRBV28 and TRBJ2-7; D might be TRBD1 or TRBD2, each matching 8 bases. The V and J ends lost 6 bases and 2 bases respectively, with 29 bases between them. Germline V gene data show CDR1 as MDHEN and CDR2 as SYDVKM. CDR3 length: 19 amino acids. CDR3 nucleotide sequence: TGTGCCAGCAGCCCCTTGGACAGGGCCGGGACTAGTGCCACCTACGAGCAGTACTTC. As protein: CASSPLDRAGTSATYEQYF. Looking up the rest from reference TRBV28 and TRBJ2-7 gives the full variable domain: DVKVTQSSRYLVKRTGEKVFLECVQDMDHENMFWYRQDPGLGLRLIYFSYDVKMKEKGDIPEGYSVSREKKERFSLILESASTNQTSMYLCASSPLDRAGTSATYEQYFGPGTRLTVT.

The CDR3 DNA follows: TGTGCCAGCAGACAGGGTGAACACTACGAGCAGTACTTC. Translation: CASRQGEHYEQYF. V gene TRBV27 combines with J gene TRBJ2-7, with D possibly TRBD1 on 6 matching bases. Trimming cost V 6 bases and J 3 bases, with 12 bases left between them. The germline CDR1 and CDR2 sequences are MNHEY and SMNVEV (reference sequence). The CDR3 extends over 13 amino acids.

The count of this clone is one. The gene calls are TRBV7-2 and TRBJ1-5; D might be TRBD1 (6 bases). The V gene's germline CDR1 is SGHTA and CDR2 FQGNSA. This CDR3 has 15 residues. Trimming removed 2 bases at V and 1 base at J, with 9 bases between. DNA for the CDR3: TGTGCCAGCAGCTTAAACAGGGAAAGCAATCAGCCCCAGCATTTT. Protein sequence: CASSLNRESNQPQHF.

The rearrangement uses TRBV9 and TRBJ2-7; 8 bases line up with TRBD1. The CDR3 is 14 amino acids. The V segment lost 3 bases and the J segment 3 bases; nucleotides outside the gene matches: 5. Per the germline V gene, CDR1 is SGDLS and CDR2 is YYNGEE. Here the CDR3 reads CASSAGTGDYEQYF. The CDR3 bases are TGTGCCAGCAGCGCCGGGACAGGCGACTACGAGCAGTACTTC. The variable domain in full, completed from reference TRBV9 and TRBJ2-7, reads DSGVTQTPKHLITATGQRVTLRCSPRSGDLSVYWYQQSLDQGLQFLIQYYNGEERAKGNILERFSAQQFPDLHSELNLSSLELGDSALYFCASSAGTGDYEQYFGPGTRLTVT.

This clone was counted once. The rearrangement links TRBV4-1 to TRBJ1-3; D remains unclear. Germline loops: CDR1 MGHRA, CDR2 YSYEKL. The CDR3 sequence is 16 residues long. Trimming removed 0 bases from V and 3 bases from J, with 12 bases in between. The DNA of the CDR3 is TGCGCCAGCAGCCAAGAAATAGCGACGTATGGAAACACCATATATTTT. Translated, it gives CASSQEIATYGNTIYF.

The V and J genes are TRBV6-5 and TRBJ1-5; tentative D call: TRBD1 (5 bases). The germline gives CDR1 MNHEY, CDR2 SVGAGI. The CDR3 sequence is 16 residues long. The V end was cut by 0 bases, the J end by 3 bases, with 12 bases between. CDR3 DNA: TGTGCCAGCAGTTACTCGTCGGGGGGGTCCAATCAGCCCCAGCATTTT. It yields the protein CASSYSSGGSNQPQHF.

V gene TRBV2 combines with J gene TRBJ2-7; D possibly uses TRBD1 or TRBD2 (9 bases each). CDR3 length: 17 residues. Germline lookup yields CDR1 SNHLY and CDR2 FYNNEI. The V and J ends lost 6 bases and 4 bases respectively, with 25 bases between them. The CDR3, as DNA: TGTGCCAGCAGAGTTCTACAGGGGGCAGCGGGGGGATACGAGCAGTACTTC. This encodes CASRVLQGAAGGYEQYF. The whole variable domain, remainder taken from reference TRBV2 and TRBJ2-7, is EPEVTQTPSHQVTQMGQEVILRCVPISNHLYFYWYRQILGQKVEFLVSFYNNEISEKSEIFDDQFSVERPDGSNFTLKIRSTKLEDSAMYFCASRVLQGAAGGYEQYFGPGTRLTVT.

For this clone: One junction end does not reproduce the germline sequence, and a read error may be involved. The J gene is TRBJ2-2, the V gene TRBV7-7; unclear D gene. This CDR3 has 17 residues. Germline V gene sequence: CDR1 SSHAT, CDR2 FNYEAQ (reference sequence). The CDR3 here is CASSRTDSRTNTGELFF. CDR3 coding DNA: TGTGCTAGCAGCCGTACCGATTCTAGGACGAACACCGGGGAGCTGTTTTTT.

The chain recombines TRBV14 with TRBJ2-1; D possibly corresponds to TRBD1 (7 bases). The V end was cut by 0 bases, the J end by 5 bases, with 17 bases between. Germline CDR1 reads SGHDN; CDR2 reads FVKESK. This CDR3 has 17 residues. The CDR3 DNA reads TGTGCCAGCAGCCAAGATCTTGGAGGGACAGAAGACAATGAGCAGTTCTTC. This codes for CASSQDLGGTEDNEQFF.

This rearrangement joins TRBV28 to TRBJ1-1, with D uncertain. The CDR3 runs to 12 residues. Trimming shortened V by 6 bases and J by 1 base, and 6 bases separated the two germline ends. Germline V lookup: CDR1 MDHEN, CDR2 SYDVKM. The CDR3 loop is CASSTPNTEAFF. The CDR3 bases are TGTGCCAGCAGCACACCGAACACTGAAGCTTTCTTT.

The chain is built from TRBV28 and TRBJ2-2; D not resolved. Germline values: CDR1 MDHEN, CDR2 SYDVKM. V lost 6 bases and J lost 3, with 5 bases in between. CDR3 length: 12 amino acids. The CDR3 reads CASRGYTGELFF. CDR3 coding DNA: TGTGCCAGCAGGGGGTACACCGGGGAGCTGTTTTTT.

The chain links TRBV7-3 to TRBJ1-5, with D perhaps TRBD1 (5 bases). The CDR3 is 17 residues long. The germline gives CDR1 SGHTA, CDR2 FQGTGA. Trimming cost V 5 bases and J 0 bases, with 17 bases left between them. The CDR3 DNA reads as TGTGCCAGCAGCCCCCAGGGTGGAGAGCTTAGCAATCAGCCCCAGCATTTT. The encoded protein is CASSPQGGELSNQPQHF.

This sequence joins TRBV27 and TRBJ2-7, with 9 bases lining up with TRBD1. The CDR3 has 15 residues. Germline V CDR1 and CDR2: MNHEY, SMNVEV (reference sequence). Trimming took 3 bases from V and 5 from J; bases not matched to a gene: 8. CDR3 amino acids: CASSFIGTGFHEQYF. CDR3 coding DNA: TGTGCCAGCAGTTTTATCGGGACAGGGTTCCACGAGCAGTACTTC.

The chain uses TRBV11-3 and TRBJ2-3; 13 bases align to TRBD2. This CDR3 has 18 residues. The V segment lost 2 bases and the J segment 7 bases; nucleotides outside the gene matches: 12. The V gene's germline CDR1 is SGHNT and CDR2 YENEEA. The CDR3 region has the DNA TGTGCCAGCAGCTTACAAGGACTAGCGGGAGACCCGCGGAATACGCAGTATTTT. Translation: CASSLQGLAGDPRNTQYF.

The chain uses TRBV30 and TRBJ1-3; TRBD1 might be the D (6 bases). The germline V gene encodes CDR1 GTSNPN and CDR2 SVGIG (reference sequence). The CDR3 runs 16 residues. V lost 0 bases and J lost 3, with 15 bases in between. CDR3 in amino acids: CAWSVKGGGLGNTIYF. The CDR3 bases are TGTGCCTGGAGTGTAAAGGGGGGAGGCCTTGGAAACACCATATATTTT.

This chain connects TRBV5-1 to TRBJ2-7; 9 bases fit TRBD1. V trimming: 1 base; J trimming: 0 bases; junction bases outside the gene matches: 2. Germline V gene lookup returns CDR1 SGHRS and CDR2 YFSETQ. The CDR3 consists of 15 residues. CDR3 amino acids: CASSLRDRASYEQYF. In DNA, the CDR3 is TGCGCCAGCAGCTTGCGGGACAGGGCCTCCTACGAGCAGTACTTC.

The V and J genes are TRBV20-1 and TRBJ1-5; weak D call: TRBD1 (5 bases). Germline CDR1 is DFQATT and CDR2 is SNEGSKA (reference sequence). The CDR3 sequence is 14 residues long. The V end was cut by 3 bases, the J end by 2 bases, with 11 bases between. The CDR3 DNA reads as TGCAGTGCTAGTGCAGGGCATGGCAATCAGCCCCAGCATTTT. Protein: CSASAGHGNQPQHF.

This rearrangement joins TRBV5-1 to TRBJ2-7; TRBD1 is a possible D gene (5 bases). The ends were cut back, 7 bases at V and 2 bases at J, with 16 bases in the middle. The CDR3 is 14 residues long. CDR1 and CDR2 (germline): SGHRS, YFSETQ. This chain's CDR3 is CASRPREGPYEQYF. In nucleotides, the CDR3 is TGCGCCAGCCGCCCCAGGGAAGGGCCCTACGAGCAGTACTTC.

The count of this clone is one. The gene calls are TRBV19 and TRBJ2-1; D is perhaps TRBD2 (6 bases). The CDR3 runs to 13 residues. Trimming stripped 8 bases from V and 7 bases from J, with 15 bases between. CDR1 is LNHDA and CDR2 is SQIVND in the germline V gene (reference sequence). The CDR3 nucleotides are TGTGCCAGTTTGAGACTAGGTGAAAATGAGCAGTTCTTC. Translated, it gives CASLRLGENEQFF.

The gene calls are TRBV2 and TRBJ2-3; D not certain. Trimming removed 7 bases from V and 2 bases from J, with 10 bases in between. In germline, CDR1 is SNHLY, CDR2 FYNNEI. CDR3 length: 13 residues. Written as DNA, the CDR3 is TGTGCCAGCACCCGCGAAGACACAGATACGCAGTATTTT. Translated: CASTREDTDTQYF. The variable domain in full, completed from reference TRBV2 and TRBJ2-3, reads EPEVTQTPSHQVTQMGQEVILRCVPISNHLYFYWYRQILGQKVEFLVSFYNNEISEKSEIFDDQFSVERPDGSNFTLKIRSTKLEDSAMYFCASTREDTDTQYFGPGTRLTVL.

The chain recombines TRBV11-2 with TRBJ2-1; D unclear. Between the trimmed V and J ends, which lost 0 bases and 8 bases, there was a span of 17 bases. Per the germline V gene, CDR1 is SGHAT and CDR2 is FQNNGV. The CDR3 is made up of 16 amino acids. The CDR3 protein is CASSLDLKPRWDEQFF. CDR3 nucleotides: TGTGCCAGCAGCTTAGATCTAAAGCCCCGATGGGATGAGCAGTTCTTC.

The sample holds one count of this clone. The rearrangement uses TRBV6-1 and TRBJ1-2; weak D call: TRBD1 (5 bases). The germline gives CDR1 MNHNS, CDR2 SASEGT. The CDR3 length is 16 residues. V shed 1 base and J shed 0 bases, with 12 bases lying between them. The CDR3 nucleotides read TGTGCCAGCAGTGAAGTCGAGGGGCGAGCTAACTATGGCTACACCTTC. As protein: CASSEVEGRANYGYTF.

The V call is TRBV2, the J call TRBJ1-2; 11 nucleotides agree with TRBD1. CDR3 length: 14 residues. V lost 2 bases to trimming and J lost 6 bases; unmatched junction nucleotides: 2. Per germline, CDR1 SNHLY and CDR2 FYNNEI. The CDR3 DNA reads as TGTGCCAGCAGTGAACAGGACAGGGGGCATGGCTACACCTTC. Protein: CASSEQDRGHGYTF.

This chain connects TRBV7-9 to TRBJ2-3; 9 bases fit TRBD1. The CDR3 runs to 17 residues. Germline lookup yields CDR1 SEHNR and CDR2 FQNEAQ (reference sequence). V was pared by 5 bases and J by 0 bases, with 9 bases of the junction left unmatched. The CDR3 nucleotides are TGTGCCAGCAGCGCCACAGGGGGCCTCCTCAGCACAGATACGCAGTATTTT. As protein: CASSATGGLLSTDTQYF. Looking up the rest from reference TRBV7-9 and TRBJ2-3 gives the full variable domain: DTGVSQNPRHKITKRGQNVTFRCDPISEHNRLYWYRQTLGQGPEFLTYFQNEAQLEKSRLLSDRFSAERPKGSFSTLEIQRTEQGDSAMYLCASSATGGLLSTDTQYFGPGTRLTVL.

The gene calls are TRBV29-1 and TRBJ2-5, with D possibly being TRBD1 (6 bases). With 6 bases removed from V and 4 bases from J, the gap between germline ends came to 15 bases. The germline gives CDR1 SQVTM, CDR2 ANQGSEA. This CDR3 region has 13 residues. The CDR3 reads CSVSDSLRETQYF. In DNA, the CDR3 is TGCAGCGTCTCGGACAGTCTAAGAGAGACCCAGTACTTC. Using reference TRBV29-1 and TRBJ2-5 for the parts outside the CDR3, the full variable domain is SAVISQKPSRDICQRGTSLTIQCQVDSQVTMMFWYRQQPGQSLTLIATANQGSEATYESGFVIDKFPISRPNLTFSTLTVSNMSPEDSSIYLCSVSDSLRETQYFGPGTRLLVL.

The V call is TRBV28, the J call TRBJ1-4; D is uncertain. The V gene's germline CDR1 is MDHEN and CDR2 SYDVKM. Trimming stripped 3 bases from V and 5 bases from J, with 10 bases between. This CDR3 is 14 amino acids long. The CDR3 loop reads CASSLSALNEKLFF. The CDR3 DNA sequence: TGTGCCAGCAGTTTGTCAGCGCTCAATGAAAAACTGTTTTTT.